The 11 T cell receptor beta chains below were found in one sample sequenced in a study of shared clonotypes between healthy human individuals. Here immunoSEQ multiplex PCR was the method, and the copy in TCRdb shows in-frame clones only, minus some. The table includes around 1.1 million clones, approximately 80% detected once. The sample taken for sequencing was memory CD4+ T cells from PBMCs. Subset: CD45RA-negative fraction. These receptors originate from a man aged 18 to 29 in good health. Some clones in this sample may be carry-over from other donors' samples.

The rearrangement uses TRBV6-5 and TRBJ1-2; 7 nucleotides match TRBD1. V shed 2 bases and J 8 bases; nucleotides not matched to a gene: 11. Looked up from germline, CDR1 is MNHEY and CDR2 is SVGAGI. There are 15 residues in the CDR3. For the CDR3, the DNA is TGTGCCAGCAGTTACCTGGACAGGTCAGGGGGGGGCTACACCTTC. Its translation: CASSYLDRSGGGYTF.

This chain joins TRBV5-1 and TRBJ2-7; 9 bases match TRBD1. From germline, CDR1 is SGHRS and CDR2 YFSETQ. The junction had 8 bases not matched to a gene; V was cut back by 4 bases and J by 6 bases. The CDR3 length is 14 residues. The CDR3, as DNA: TGCGCCAGCAGCGAGCGGACAGGGGTGGTCGAGCAGTACTTC. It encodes CASSERTGVVEQYF.

CDR3 sequence (DNA): TGTGCCAGCAGGCAAAACATCGGCGGGAGTGATACGCAGTATTTT. Translation gives CASRQNIGGSDTQYF. This sequence joins TRBV11-2 and TRBJ2-3; TRBD2 matches 7 bases. Germline CDR1 SGHAT, CDR2 FQNNGV. This CDR3 comprises 15 residues. With 6 bases clipped from V and 6 bases from J, the junction kept 12 bases outside the gene matches.

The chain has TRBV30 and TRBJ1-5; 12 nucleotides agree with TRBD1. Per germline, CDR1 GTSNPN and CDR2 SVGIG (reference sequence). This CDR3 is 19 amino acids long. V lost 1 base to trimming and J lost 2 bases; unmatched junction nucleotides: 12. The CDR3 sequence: CAWSGGTGGFRGGNQPQHF. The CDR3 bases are TGTGCCTGGAGTGGAGGGACAGGGGGCTTCCGTGGCGGCAATCAGCCCCAGCATTTT.

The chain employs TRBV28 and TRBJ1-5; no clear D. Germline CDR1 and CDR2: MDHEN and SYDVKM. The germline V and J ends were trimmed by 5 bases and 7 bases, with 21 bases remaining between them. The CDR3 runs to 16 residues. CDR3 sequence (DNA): TGTGCCAGCAGTCCCGATTCAGTAACTGTTGGACAGCCCCAGCATTTT. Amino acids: CASSPDSVTVGQPQHF.

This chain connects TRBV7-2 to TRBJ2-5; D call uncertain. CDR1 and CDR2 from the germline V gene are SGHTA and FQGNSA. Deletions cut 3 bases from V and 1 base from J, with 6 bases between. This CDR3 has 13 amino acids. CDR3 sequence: CASSFGFQETQYF. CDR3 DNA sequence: TGTGCCAGCAGCTTCGGTTTCCAAGAGACCCAGTACTTC.

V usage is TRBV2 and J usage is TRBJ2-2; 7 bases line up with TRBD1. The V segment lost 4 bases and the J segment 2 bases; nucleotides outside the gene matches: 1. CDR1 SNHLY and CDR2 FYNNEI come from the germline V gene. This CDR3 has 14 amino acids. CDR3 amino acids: CASSGQGNTGELFF. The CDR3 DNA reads TGTGCCAGCAGTGGACAGGGAAACACCGGGGAGCTGTTTTTT.

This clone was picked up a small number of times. Written as DNA, the CDR3 is TGTGCCAGCAGTTACCCCGGGACAGGGTCGTTTGCTTTCTTT. The encoded protein is CASSYPGTGSFAFF. V usage is TRBV6-5 and J usage is TRBJ1-1, with 9 bases matching TRBD1. Germline V CDR1 and CDR2: MNHEY, SVGAGI. This CDR3 has 14 residues. With V trimmed by 2 bases and J by 11 bases, 9 bases remained unmatched.

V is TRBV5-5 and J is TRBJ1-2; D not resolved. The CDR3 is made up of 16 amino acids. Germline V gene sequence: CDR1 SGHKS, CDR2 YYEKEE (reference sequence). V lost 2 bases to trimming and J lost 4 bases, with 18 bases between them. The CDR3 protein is CASSFLQESMRYGYTF. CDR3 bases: TGTGCCAGCAGCTTCCTGCAGGAGTCAATGCGCTATGGCTACACCTTC.

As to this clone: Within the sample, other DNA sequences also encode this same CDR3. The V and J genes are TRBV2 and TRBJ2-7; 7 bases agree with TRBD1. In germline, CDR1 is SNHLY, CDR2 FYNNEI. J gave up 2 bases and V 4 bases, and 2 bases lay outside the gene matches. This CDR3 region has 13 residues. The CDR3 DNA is TGTGCCAGCAGTGGGGACAGAGCCTACGAGCAGTACTTC. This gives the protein CASSGDRAYEQYF.

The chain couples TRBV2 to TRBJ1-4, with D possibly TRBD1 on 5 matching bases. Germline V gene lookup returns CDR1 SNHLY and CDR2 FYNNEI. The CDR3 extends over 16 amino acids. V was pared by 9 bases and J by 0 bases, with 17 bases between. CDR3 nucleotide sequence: TGTGCCAGTCACCCGGGGGGGAGATCAACTAATGAAAAACTGTTTTTT. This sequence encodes CASHPGGRSTNEKLFF.